This TCR beta chain came from a study of blood T cell repertoires in COVID-19. Background on the study: In each case, the material was cDNA or gDNA derived from T cells, B-cell-depleted T cells, or PBMCs.

Those who participated ranged in age from about 18 to 89 years and resided in around 22 US areas. Cohorts were based on clinical histories the participants reported. Original data processing: Using reference gene primer amplification, nucleated cell counts were estimated. Produced via immunoSEQ multiplex PCR; TCRdb's table is partial and in-frame only. V and J calls plus clone size are reproduced from that table; the DNA served to infer D and trimming. The sample has under 55,000 clones; 78% are singletons. Germline trimming cut 2 bases from V and 4 bases from J; bases unmatched to any gene: 7. Germline assignment: CDR1 SGHAT and CDR2 FQNNGV. The CDR3 sequence is 15 residues long.

V and J are TRBV11-2 and TRBJ2-5, with TRBD1 identical over 7 bases. The specimen was PBMCs or T cells enriched from blood (not recorded which). The sequence was obtained from a woman in her forties or fifties with acute COVID-19. The CDR3: CASSLNKGAGETQYF. CDR3 coding DNA: TGTGCCAGCAGCTTAAATAAGGGGGCGGGAGAGACCCAGTACTTC. The full variable domain, with the rest looked up from reference TRBV11-2 and TRBJ2-5, is EAGVAQSPRYKIIEKRQSVAFWCNPISGHATLYWYQQILGQGPKLLIQFQNNGVVDDSQLPKDRFSAERLKGVDSTLKIQPAKLEDSAVYLCASSLNKGAGETQYFGPGTRLLVL.